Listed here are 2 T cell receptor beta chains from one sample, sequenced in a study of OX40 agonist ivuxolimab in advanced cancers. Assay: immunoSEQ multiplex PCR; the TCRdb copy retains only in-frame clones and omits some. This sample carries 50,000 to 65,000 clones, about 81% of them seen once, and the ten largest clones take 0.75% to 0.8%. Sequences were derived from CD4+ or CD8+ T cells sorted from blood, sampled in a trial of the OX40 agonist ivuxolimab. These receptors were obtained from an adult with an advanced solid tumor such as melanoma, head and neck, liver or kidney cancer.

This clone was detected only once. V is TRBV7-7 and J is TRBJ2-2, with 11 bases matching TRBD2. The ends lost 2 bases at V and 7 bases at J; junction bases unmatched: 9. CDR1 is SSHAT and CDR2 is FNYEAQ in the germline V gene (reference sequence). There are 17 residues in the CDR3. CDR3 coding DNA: TGTGCCAGCAGCTTAAGCATAGCGGGGGGGCCAGGCGGGGAGCTGTTTTTT. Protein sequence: CASSLSIAGGPGGELFF.

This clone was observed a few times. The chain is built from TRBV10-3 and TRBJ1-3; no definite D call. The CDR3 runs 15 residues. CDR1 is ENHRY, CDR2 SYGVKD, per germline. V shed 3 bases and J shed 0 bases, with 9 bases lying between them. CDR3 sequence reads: CAISDPNYSGNTIYF. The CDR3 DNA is TGTGCCATCAGTGACCCAAATTACTCTGGAAACACCATATATTTT.